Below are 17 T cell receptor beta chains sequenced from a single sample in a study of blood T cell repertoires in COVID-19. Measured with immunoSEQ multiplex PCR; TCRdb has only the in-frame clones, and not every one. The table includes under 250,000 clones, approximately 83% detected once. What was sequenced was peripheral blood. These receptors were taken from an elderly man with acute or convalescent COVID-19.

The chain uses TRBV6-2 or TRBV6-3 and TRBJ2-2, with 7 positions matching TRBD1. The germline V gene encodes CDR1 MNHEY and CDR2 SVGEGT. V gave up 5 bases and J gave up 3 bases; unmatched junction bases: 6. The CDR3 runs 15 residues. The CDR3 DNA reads TGTGCCAGCAGTACCAGACAGGGTCACACCGGGGAGCTGTTTTTT. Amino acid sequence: CASSTRQGHTGELFF.

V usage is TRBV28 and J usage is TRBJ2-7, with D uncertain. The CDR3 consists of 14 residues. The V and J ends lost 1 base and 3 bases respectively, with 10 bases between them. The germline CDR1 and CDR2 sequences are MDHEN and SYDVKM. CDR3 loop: CASSLSPSYYEQYF. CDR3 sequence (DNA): TGTGCCAGCAGTTTATCTCCGAGCTACTACGAGCAGTACTTC.

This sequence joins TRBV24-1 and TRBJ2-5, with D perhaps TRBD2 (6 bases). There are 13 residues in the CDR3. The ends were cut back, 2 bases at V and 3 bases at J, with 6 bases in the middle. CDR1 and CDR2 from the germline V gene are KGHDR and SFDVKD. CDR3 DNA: TGTGCCACCAGTGATTGGAGGGAAGAGACCCAGTACTTC. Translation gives CATSDWREETQYF.

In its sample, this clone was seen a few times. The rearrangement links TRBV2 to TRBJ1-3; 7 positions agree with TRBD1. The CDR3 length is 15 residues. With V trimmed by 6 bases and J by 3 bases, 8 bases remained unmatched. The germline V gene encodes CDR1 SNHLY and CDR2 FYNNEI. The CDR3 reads CASSGQTGIGNTIYF. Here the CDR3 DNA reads TGTGCCAGCAGCGGTCAGACAGGGATTGGAAACACCATATATTTT.

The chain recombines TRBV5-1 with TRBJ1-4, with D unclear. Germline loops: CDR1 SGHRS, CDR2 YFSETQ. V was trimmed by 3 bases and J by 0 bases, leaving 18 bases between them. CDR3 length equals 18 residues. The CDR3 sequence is CASSSGGISLTTNEKLFF. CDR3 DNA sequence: TGCGCCAGCAGCTCGGGAGGGATTTCCCTTACAACTAATGAAAAACTGTTTTTT.

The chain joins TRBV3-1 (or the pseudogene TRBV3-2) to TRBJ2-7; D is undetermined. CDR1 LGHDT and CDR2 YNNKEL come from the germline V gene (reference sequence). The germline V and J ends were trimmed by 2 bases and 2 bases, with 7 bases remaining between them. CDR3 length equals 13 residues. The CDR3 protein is CASSQHNAYEQYF. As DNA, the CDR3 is TGTGCCAGCAGCCAACACAATGCCTACGAGCAGTACTTC.

Here the CDR3 DNA reads TGCGCCAGCAGCGCGGGACAGATCTCCTACGAGCAGTACTTC. This sequence encodes CASSAGQISYEQYF. The rearrangement joins TRBV5-1 to TRBJ2-7; TRBD1 is a possible D gene (7 bases). CDR3 size: 14 residues. Germline loops: CDR1 SGHRS, CDR2 YFSETQ. V was trimmed by 4 bases and J by 0 bases, leaving 11 bases between them.

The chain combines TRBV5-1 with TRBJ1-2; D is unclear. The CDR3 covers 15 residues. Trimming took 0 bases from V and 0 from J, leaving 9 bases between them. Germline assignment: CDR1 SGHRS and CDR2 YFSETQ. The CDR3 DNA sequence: TGCGCCAGCAGCTTGGTCGCCTCTACTAACTATGGCTACACCTTC. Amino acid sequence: CASSLVASTNYGYTF.

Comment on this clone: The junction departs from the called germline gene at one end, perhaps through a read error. Here the CDR3 reads CASSLSAGDSTGAKNIQYF. The CDR3 DNA reads as TGTGCCAGCAGTCTATCCGCCGGAGACAGTACTGGGGCCAAAAACATTCAGTACTTC. The chain carries TRBV27 and TRBJ2-4, with D perhaps TRBD1 (5 bases). Germline CDR1 reads MNHEY; CDR2 reads SMNVEV (reference sequence). This CDR3 is built from 19 residues.

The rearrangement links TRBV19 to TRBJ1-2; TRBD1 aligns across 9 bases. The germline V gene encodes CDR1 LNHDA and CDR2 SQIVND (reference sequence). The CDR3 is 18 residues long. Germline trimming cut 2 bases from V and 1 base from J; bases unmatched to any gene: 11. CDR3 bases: TGTGCCAGTAGTATACCCTTCCGGGACAGGGATCATAACTATGGCTACACCTTC. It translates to CASSIPFRDRDHNYGYTF.

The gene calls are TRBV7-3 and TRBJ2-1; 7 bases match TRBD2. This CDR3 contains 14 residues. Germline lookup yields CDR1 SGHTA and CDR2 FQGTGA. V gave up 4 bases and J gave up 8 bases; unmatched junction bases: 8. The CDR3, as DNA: TGTGCCAGCAGCTCGTCGACTAGCCGGGATGAGCAGTTCTTC. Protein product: CASSSSTSRDEQFF.

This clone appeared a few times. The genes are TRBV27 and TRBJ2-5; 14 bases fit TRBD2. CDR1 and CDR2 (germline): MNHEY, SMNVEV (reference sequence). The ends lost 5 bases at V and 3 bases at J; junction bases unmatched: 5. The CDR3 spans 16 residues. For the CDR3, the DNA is TGTGCCAGCAGTAAGACTAGCGGGAGGGCCGAAGAGACCCAGTACTTC. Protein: CASSKTSGRAEETQYF.

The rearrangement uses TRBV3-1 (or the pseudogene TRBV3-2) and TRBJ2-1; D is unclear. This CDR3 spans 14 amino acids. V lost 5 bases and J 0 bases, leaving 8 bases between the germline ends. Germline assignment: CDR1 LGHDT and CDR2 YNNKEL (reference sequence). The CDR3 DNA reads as TGTGCCAGCAGCTGGGCTGGCTCCTACAATGAGCAGTTCTTC. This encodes CASSWAGSYNEQFF.

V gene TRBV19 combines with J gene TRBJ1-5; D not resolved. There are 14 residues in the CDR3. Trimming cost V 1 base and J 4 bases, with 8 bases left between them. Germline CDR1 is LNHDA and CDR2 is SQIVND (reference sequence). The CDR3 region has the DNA TGTGCCAGTAGTATAGGATACGGGAATCAGCCCCAGCATTTT. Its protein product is CASSIGYGNQPQHF.

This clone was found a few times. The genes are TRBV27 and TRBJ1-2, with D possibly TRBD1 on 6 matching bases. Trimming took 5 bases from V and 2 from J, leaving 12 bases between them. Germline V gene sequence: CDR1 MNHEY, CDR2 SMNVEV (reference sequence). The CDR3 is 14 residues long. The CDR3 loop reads CASSPPRGNYGYTF. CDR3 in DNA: TGTGCCAGCAGTCCTCCCAGGGGAAACTATGGCTACACCTTC.

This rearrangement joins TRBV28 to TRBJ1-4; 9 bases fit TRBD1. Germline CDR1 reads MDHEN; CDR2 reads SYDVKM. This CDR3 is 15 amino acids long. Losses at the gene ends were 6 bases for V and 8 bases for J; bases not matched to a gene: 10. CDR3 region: CASRQTDRGREKLFF. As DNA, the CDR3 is TGTGCCAGCAGGCAGACCGACAGGGGGAGGGAAAAACTGTTTTTT.

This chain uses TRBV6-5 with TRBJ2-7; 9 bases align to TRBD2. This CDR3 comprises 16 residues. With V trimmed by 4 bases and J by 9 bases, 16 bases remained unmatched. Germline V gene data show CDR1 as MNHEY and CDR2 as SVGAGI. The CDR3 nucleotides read TGTGCCAGCAGTTCATCCGCGGGACTAGCTGACAGAGGGCAGTACTTC. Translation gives CASSSSAGLADRGQYF.